This record concerns one TCR beta chain sequence. Antigen specificity is unknown. Separate from the approximately 700-subject first cohort was the roughly 130-subject validation cohort, to which the donors belonged. Sequencing was performed with immunoSEQ multiplex PCR; in TCRdb, only in-frame clones are kept and a portion is missing. Among 40,000 to 60,000 clones listed, 90% to 95% were seen once. The data originate from a study of cytomegalovirus exposure and HLA in healthy donors. Study results and caveats: Through in vitro validation, three CMV-associated chains were shown to be specific for CMV antigens. Most TCR sequences proved rare, with some public TCRs found in many donors. Overall, around 150 TCR beta chains were annotated as cytomegalovirus-associated.

With 6 bases clipped from V and 4 bases from J, the junction kept 6 bases outside the gene matches. Germline loops: CDR1 MNHEY, CDR2 SVGAGI. The CDR3 contains 15 residues. This receptor was obtained from a woman aged 18-35 years in good health and CMV-seropositive. Specimen: PBMCs. J is TRBJ2-2 and V is TRBV6-5; 9 nucleotides line up with TRBD1. CDR3 residues: CASRRTGASTGELFF. CDR3 sequence (DNA): TGTGCCAGCAGGAGGACAGGGGCTTCCACCGGGGAGCTGTTTTTT.